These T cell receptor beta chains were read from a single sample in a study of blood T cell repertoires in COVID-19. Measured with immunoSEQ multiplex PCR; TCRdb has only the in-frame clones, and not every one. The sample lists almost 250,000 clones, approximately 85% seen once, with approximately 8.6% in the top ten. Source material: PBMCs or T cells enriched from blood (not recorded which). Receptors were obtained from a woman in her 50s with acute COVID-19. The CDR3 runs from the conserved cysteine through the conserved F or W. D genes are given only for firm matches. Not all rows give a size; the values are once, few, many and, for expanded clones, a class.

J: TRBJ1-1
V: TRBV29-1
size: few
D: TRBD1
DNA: TGCAGCGTCGGCTCCGGGACAGGGACTGAAGCTTTCTTT
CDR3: CSVGSGTGTEAFF

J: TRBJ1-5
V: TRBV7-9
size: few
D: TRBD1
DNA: TGTGCCAGCAGTTCAGACAGGGGCGATCAGCCCCAGCATTTT
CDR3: CASSSDRGDQPQHF

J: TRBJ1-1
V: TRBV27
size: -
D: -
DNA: TGTGCCAGCAGTTTAGTGGGGGGGGTTTCGCCTGAAGCTTTCTTT
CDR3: CASSLVGGVSPEAFF

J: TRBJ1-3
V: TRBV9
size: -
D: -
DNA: TGTGCCAGCAGCATCTCCGGGACTGAGATAGGAAACACCATATATTTT
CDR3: CASSISGTEIGNTIYF

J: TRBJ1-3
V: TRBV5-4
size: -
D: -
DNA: TGTGCCAGCAACCAGGGTGGCTCTGGAAACACCATATATTTT
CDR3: CASNQGGSGNTIYF

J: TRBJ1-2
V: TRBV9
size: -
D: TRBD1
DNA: TGTGCCAGCAGCGTAGGAGGGGGCCACTATGGCTACACCTTC
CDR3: CASSVGGGHYGYTF

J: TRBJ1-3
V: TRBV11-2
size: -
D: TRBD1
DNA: TGTGCCAGCAGCTGGACAGGGGCGAGCTCTGGAAACACCATATATTTT
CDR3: CASSWTGASSGNTIYF

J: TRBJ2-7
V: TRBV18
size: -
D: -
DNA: TGTGCCAGCTCACCGTCCAGAACCTACGAGCAGTACTTC
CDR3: CASSPSRTYEQYF

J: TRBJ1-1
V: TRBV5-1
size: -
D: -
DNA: TGCGCCAGCAGCTTGGCCGAGGGGGACACTGAAGCTTTCTTT
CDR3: CASSLAEGDTEAFF

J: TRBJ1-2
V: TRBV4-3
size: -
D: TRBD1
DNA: TGCGCCAGCAGCCAAGATCGCGCAAGGACACAGGGGAACTATGGCTACACCTTC
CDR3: CASSQDRARTQGNYGYTF

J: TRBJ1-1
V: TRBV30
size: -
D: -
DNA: TGTGCCTGGAGCTTACCAGGGAACACTGAAGCTTTCTTT
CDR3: CAWSLPGNTEAFF

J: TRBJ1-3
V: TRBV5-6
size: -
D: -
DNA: TGTGCCAGCAGCTCGGACAGCTCTGGAAACACCATATATTTT
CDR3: CASSSDSSGNTIYF

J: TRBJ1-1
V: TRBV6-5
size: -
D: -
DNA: TGTGCCGGCAGTTACTCGCTGGGCTGGATGAACACTGAAGCTTTCTTT
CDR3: CAGSYSLGWMNTEAFF

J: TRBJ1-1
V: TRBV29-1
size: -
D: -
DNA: TGCAGCGTTGCGGAAGGGGTTATGAACACTGAAGCTTTCTTT
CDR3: CSVAEGVMNTEAFF

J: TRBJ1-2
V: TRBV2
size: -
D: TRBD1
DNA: TGTGCCAGCAGTGATCCGGGACAGGGGTTCTATGGCTACACCTTC
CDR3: CASSDPGQGFYGYTF

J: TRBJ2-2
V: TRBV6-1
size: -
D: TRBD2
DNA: TGTGCCAGCAGTGACCTGACTAGCGGGGGTCTACCGGGCGGGGAGCTGTTTTTT
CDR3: CASSDLTSGGLPGGELFF

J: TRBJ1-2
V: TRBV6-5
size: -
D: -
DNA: TGTGCCAGCAGTTTCGACTCATATTATGGCTACACCTTC
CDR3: CASSFDSYYGYTF

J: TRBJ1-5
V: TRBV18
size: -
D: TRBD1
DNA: TGTGCCAGCCGGGGACAGGGGGAGCAGCCCCAGCATTTT
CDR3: CASRGQGEQPQHF

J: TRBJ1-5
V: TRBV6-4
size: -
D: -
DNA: TGTGCCAGCAGTGAAAGTTGGCGAGCCGGAGGGCAGCCCCAGCATTTT
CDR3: CASSESWRAGGQPQHF

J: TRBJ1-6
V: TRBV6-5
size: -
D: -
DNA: TGTGCCAGCAGCCGTATCTTCGGGAATTCACCCCTCCACTTT
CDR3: CASSRIFGNSPLHF

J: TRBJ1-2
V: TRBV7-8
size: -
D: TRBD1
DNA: TGTGCCAGCAGCCGAGGGACAGATGCTAACTATGGCTACACCTTC
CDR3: CASSRGTDANYGYTF

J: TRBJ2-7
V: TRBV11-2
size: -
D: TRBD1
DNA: TGTGCCAGCAGCTTAGCAACGGGACAGGGGGGATACGAGCAGTACTTC
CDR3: CASSLATGQGGYEQYF

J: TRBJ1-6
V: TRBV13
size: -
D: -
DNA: TGTGCCAGCAGCCTTAGAACCTCCGCCCTCCACTTT
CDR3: CASSLRTSALHF

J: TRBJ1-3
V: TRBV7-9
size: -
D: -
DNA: TGTGCCAGCAGCTTCCCGCTGACAACTGGAAACACCATATATTTT
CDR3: CASSFPLTTGNTIYF

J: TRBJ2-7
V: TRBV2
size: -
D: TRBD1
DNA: TGTGCCAGCAGTGAATGGGACAGGGGCCACGAGCAGTACTTC
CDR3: CASSEWDRGHEQYF

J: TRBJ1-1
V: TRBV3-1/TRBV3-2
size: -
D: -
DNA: TGTGCCAGCAGCCAAGAGTCTTACACTGAAGCTTTCTTT
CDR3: CASSQESYTEAFF

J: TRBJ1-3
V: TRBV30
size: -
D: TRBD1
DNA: TGTGCCTGGACCGCAGGGGGAGACACCATATATTTT
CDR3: CAWTAGGDTIYF

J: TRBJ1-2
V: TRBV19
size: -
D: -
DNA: TGTGCCAGTAGTGACAGCTTCGGCGGCTACACCTTC
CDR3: CASSDSFGGYTF

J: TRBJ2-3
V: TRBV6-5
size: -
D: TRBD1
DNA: TGTGCCAGCAGTCCTCCGGGACAGGGTTCAGATACGCAGTATTTT
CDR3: CASSPPGQGSDTQYF

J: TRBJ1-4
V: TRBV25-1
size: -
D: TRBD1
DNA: TGTGCCAGCAGTGCCAGGGGGAAGAGTAATGAAAAACTGTTTTTT
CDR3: CASSARGKSNEKLFF

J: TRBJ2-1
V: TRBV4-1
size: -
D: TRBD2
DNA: TGCGCCAGCAGTCAACTAGCGACAGATAATGAGCAGTTCTTC
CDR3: CASSQLATDNEQFF

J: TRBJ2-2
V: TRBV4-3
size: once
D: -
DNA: TGCGCCAGCAGCCAAGATGCGGCTGGTCCCGGGGAGCTGTTTTTT
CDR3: CASSQDAAGPGELFF

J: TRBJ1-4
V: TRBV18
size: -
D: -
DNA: TGTGCCAGCTCACCGTCCGGACAGAACCTTTATGAAAAACTGTTTTTT
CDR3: CASSPSGQNLYEKLFF

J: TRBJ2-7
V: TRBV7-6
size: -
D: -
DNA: TGTGCCAGCAGCCCTCGGGGTAGCCCCTACGAGCAGTACTTC
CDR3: CASSPRGSPYEQYF

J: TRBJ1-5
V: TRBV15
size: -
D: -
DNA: TGTGCCACCAGCAGAGATGCGGCCACCTACAATCAGCCCCAGCATTTT
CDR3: CATSRDAATYNQPQHF

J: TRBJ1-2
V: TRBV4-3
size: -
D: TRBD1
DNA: TGCGCCAGCAGCCAAGAGGGGACAGGGGTGTATGGCTACACCTTC
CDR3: CASSQEGTGVYGYTF

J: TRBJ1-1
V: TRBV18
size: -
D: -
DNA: TGTGCCAGCTCAGCCCTGGGGGGGCCCTGGGACACTGAAGCTTTCTTT
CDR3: CASSALGGPWDTEAFF

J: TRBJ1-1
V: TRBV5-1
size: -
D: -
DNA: TGCGCCAGCAGATTGGTCCCGCAGGGGCCGTTTGGGACTGAAGCTTTCTTT
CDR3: CASRLVPQGPFGTEAFF

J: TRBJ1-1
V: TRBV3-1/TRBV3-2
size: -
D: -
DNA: TGTGCCAGCAGACCCGCTAGCCGGCGGATGAACACTGAAGCTTTCTTT
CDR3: CASRPASRRMNTEAFF

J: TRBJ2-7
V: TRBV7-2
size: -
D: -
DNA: TGTGCCAGCAGCAGCCAGCAGGGGAGATCCTACGAGCAGTACTTC
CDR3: CASSSQQGRSYEQYF

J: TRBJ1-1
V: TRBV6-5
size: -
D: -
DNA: TGTGCCAGCAGTTACGACCGGGCCCAGGGGCTGGAAGCTTTCTTT
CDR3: CASSYDRAQGLEAFF

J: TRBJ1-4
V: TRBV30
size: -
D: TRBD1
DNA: TGTGCCTGGAGTGTAATGGACAGGGGAAAACTGTTTTTT
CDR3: CAWSVMDRGKLFF

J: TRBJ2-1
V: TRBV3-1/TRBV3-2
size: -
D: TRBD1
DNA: TGTGCCAGCAGCCAAGGGCCGGGACAGGGAGGGGGTGAGCAGTTCTTC
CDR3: CASSQGPGQGGGEQFF

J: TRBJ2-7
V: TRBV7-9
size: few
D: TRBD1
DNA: TGTGCCAGCAGCTCCTACCGGGACAGGCGATCCTACGAGCAGTACTTC
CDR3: CASSSYRDRRSYEQYF

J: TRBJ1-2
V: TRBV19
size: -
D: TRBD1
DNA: TGTGCCAGTAGTGCTCGACAGGGACGTGATGGCTACACCTTC
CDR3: CASSARQGRDGYTF